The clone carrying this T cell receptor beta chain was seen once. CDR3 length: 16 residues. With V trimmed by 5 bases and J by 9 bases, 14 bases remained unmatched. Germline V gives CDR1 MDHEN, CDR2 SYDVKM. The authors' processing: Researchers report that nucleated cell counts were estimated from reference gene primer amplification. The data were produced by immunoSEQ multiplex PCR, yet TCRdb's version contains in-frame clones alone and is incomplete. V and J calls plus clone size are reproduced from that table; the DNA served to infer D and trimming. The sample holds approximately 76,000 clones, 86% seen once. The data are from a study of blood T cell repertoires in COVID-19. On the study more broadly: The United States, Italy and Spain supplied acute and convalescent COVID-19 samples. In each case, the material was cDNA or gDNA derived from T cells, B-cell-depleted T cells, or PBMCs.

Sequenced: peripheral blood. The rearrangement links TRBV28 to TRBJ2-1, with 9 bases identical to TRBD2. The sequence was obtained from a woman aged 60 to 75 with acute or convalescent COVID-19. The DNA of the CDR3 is TGTGCCAGCAGTCCCCCTGGGGAGCGGGGGGTGAGTGAGCAGTTCTTC. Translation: CASSPPGERGVSEQFF. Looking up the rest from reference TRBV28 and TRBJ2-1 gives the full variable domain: DVKVTQSSRYLVKRTGEKVFLECVQDMDHENMFWYRQDPGLGLRLIYFSYDVKMKEKGDIPEGYSVSREKKERFSLILESASTNQTSMYLCASSPPGERGVSEQFFGPGTRLTVL.